The clone carrying this T cell receptor (beta chain) was detected only a few times. Its specificity is unknown. The output of every sequencing run exceeded 190 million TCR-beta sequences, derived from 15-18 subjects. TCRdb re-derived calls from the 5' RACE reads in MiXCR, one entry per CDR3 protein. The sample contains about 20,000 distinct CDR3 sequences, about 2.5% of which appear only once. The data stem from a study of neurological immune-mediated disorders. Study-level results: Neither clinical nor MRI features showed any association with the multiple sclerosis repertoire cluster, and the authors stated that larger cohorts are needed.

The CDR3 spans 12 residues. Per the germline V gene, CDR1 is SEHNR and CDR2 is FQNEAQ (reference sequence). V dropped 6 bases and J dropped 5 bases, with 10 bases sitting between them. Unsorted libraries used 2 million PBMCs kept at -80 degrees C. The sequenced sample was PBMCs. This receptor was identified in a woman aged 18-30 years with multiple sclerosis. V gene TRBV7-9 combines with J gene TRBJ1-2; D gene unclear. CDR3: CASSQDGYGYTF. The DNA for the CDR3 is TGTGCCAGCAGTCAGGACGGATATGGCTACACCTTC.